The present entry profiles one TCR beta chain with its context. The target antigen is unknown. The same CDR3 can be traced to other DNA sequences in this sample. These data originate in a study of shared clonotypes between healthy human individuals. General observations from the study: An anticipated effect of sequencing depth on clonotype sharing among donors was recognized. Represented genetic and exposure-history diversity was restricted by having few donors.

Original processing notes: Quality scores were absent from the junction-only immunoSEQ sequences, so filtering differed. Method: immunoSEQ multiplex PCR; TCRdb's copy keeps in-frame clones and lacks some. V and J calls and clone size are as listed in that table; D and trimming were resolved from the DNA. The table lists approximately 600,000 clones, roughly 95% of them singletons. The naive CD8 subset, CD45RO-negative cells positively selected for CCR7, excluded terminally differentiated effector memory CD45RA+ cells. Donation came from healthy HIV-negative adults that had no recent acute infections or vaccinations. The sequence was collected from a woman aged 25 to 39 in good health. Sequencing was carried out using naive CD8+ T cells sorted from blood.

The CDR3 region has the DNA TGTGCCAGCAGCTTACGGATGAACACTGAAGCTTTCTTT. As protein: CASSLRMNTEAFF. This chain joins TRBV13 and TRBJ1-1; D is unresolved. Germline V gene sequence: CDR1 PRHDT, CDR2 FYEKMQ (reference sequence). The CDR3 contains 13 residues. V shed 2 bases and J shed 0 bases, with 4 bases lying between them. Supplemented by reference TRBV13 and TRBJ1-1, the full variable domain reads AAGVIQSPRHLIKEKRETATLKCYPIPRHDTVYWYQQGPGQDPQFLISFYEKMQSDKGSIPDRFSAQQFSDYHSELNMSSLELGDSALYFCASSLRMNTEAFFGQGTRLTVV.